This note documents a single T cell receptor (beta chain) sequence. This clone has just one count. The clone's antigen remains unknown. Base qualities are not recorded, but no much larger clone differs from it by a single base. The entry originates in a study of blood T cell repertoires in COVID-19 (TCRdb year 2020). With regard to the full study: The collaborator samples originated in the United States, Italy and Spain and spanned the acute and convalescent phases of COVID-19. The repertoires were made available in a free public database intended to serve as a resource for research on the immune response to SARS-CoV-2. The samples were drawn from two sources: the first 160 participants of the ongoing ImmuneRACE study, and 1,200 or so subjects contributed by 6 global collaborators. HLA class I and class II types, where available, came from metadata supplied by the sample provider rather than from assay-based typing. A de-identified subject ID, COVID-19 status, age in years and sex were almost always included in the sample metadata. The dataset comprised deeply sampled blood TCRbeta repertoires from subjects exposed to, actively infected with, or recovered from COVID-19. The prospective study material was composed of cDNA or gDNA derived from T cells, B-cell-depleted T cells, or PBMCs.

Beyond this particular receptor, the publication reports: How much clinical and demographic metadata was included differed by source and by participant, and the metadata was provided uncurated.

From V the trimming removes 6 bases and from J it removes 7 bases, while the gene matches leave 6 bases of the junction unaccounted for. The germline V gene sets CDR1 to ENHRY and CDR2 to SYGVKD. Taken from cysteine to phenylalanine, the CDR3 has 15 residues. This entry keeps only the CDR3 DNA: 45 bases, framed from base 1. In the prospective study, participants were about 18 to 90 years old, resided in about two dozen geographic areas of the United States, and were enrolled through a virtual design. In the prospective study, participants were assigned to cohorts based on the clinical history participants reported in a screening survey and a study questionnaire. Each participant in the prospective study had whole blood, serum and a nasopharyngeal or oropharyngeal swab collected by mobile phlebotomists. Over a roughly 2-month period, participants in the prospective study had the option of providing additional blood draws and questionnaires. Before DNA extraction, prospective study blood samples were shipped either frozen or at room temperature.

TCRbeta CDR3 regions were amplified from genomic DNA by means of the immunoSEQ Assay, a bias-controlled multiplex PCR. Per the authors' processing: Within the assay, amplification of reference gene primers was used to estimate how many nucleated cells each sample contained. Sequence reads were collapsed and filtered to measure the absolute abundance of every unique TCRbeta CDR3 rearrangement. For each sample, productive Simpson clonality was calculated by taking the square root of Simpson's diversity index across productive rearrangements. TCRdb took this table from immuneACCESS and kept in-frame rearrangements with V and J called. Such tables lack part of the clones; where checked against another copy, unresolved V genes explain under half of the gap, and the rest is unexplained. D and trimming were read from the DNA, whereas the V and J calls and clone size are those reported in that table. Present in this sample are 180,000 or so clones, over 75% of which were seen just once. Of the sample, less than 1.5% is held by the ten largest clones.

The sequencing input was PBMCs or T cells enriched from blood (not recorded which). The chain joins TRBV10-3 to TRBJ2-2; TRBD1 fits 12 bases in the junction. This receptor was taken from a human donor with acute COVID-19. The donor label of this sample is uncertain. The nucleotide sequence is TGTGCCATCAGGGGACAGGGGGCGAATGACGGGGAGCTGTTTTTT. This gives the protein CAIRGQGANDGELFF.